This T cell receptor (beta chain) was captured by sequencing in a study of human T cells and chemical hapten exposure. This sample's time point: patch test 3, about 24 weeks after DPC sensitization. Treatment here: therapeutic diphenylcyclopropenone sensitization with weekly scalp DPC. Total RNA extraction was carried out from unfractionated whole blood. Library preparation tagged each individual cDNA molecule with a unique molecular identifier. Original methodology: The median was roughly 95,000 TCRs per sample, ranging roughly 23,224 to 750,000. TCRdb called the RACE reads again in MiXCR, with one record for every CDR3 protein. The authors' filters were not applied to this entry. The sample yields tens of thousands of distinct CDR3 sequences, more than 8% seen once. The CDR3 is 15 residues long. V lost 5 bases, J lost 3 bases, and 15 bases lay in between. Germline CDR1 is PRHDT and CDR2 is FYEKMQ (reference sequence).

The sequence was obtained from a man aged 50 to 60 with alopecia areata. Some clones in this sample may be carry-over from other donors' samples. The V gene is TRBV13, the J gene TRBJ2-3, with no clear D. The source material was whole blood, sampled in connection with sensitization to the hapten diphenylcyclopropenone (DPC). CDR3 in amino acids: CASSNSRRGTDTQYF. CDR3 nucleotides: TGTGCCAGCAGCAACTCTAGGAGAGGTACAGATACGCAGTATTTT. Supplemented by reference TRBV13 and TRBJ2-3, the full variable domain reads AAGVIQSPRHLIKEKRETATLKCYPIPRHDTVYWYQQGPGQDPQFLISFYEKMQSDKGSIPDRFSAQQFSDYHSELNMSSLELGDSALYFCASSNSRRGTDTQYFGPGTRLTVL.